A selection of T cell receptor beta chains follows, all from one sample in a study of CD8+ T cells in alopecia areata. Sequencing used immunoSEQ multiplex PCR; TCRdb keeps in-frame clones, though not all of them. The sample has about 200,000 clones; around two fifths are singletons. This specimen was CD4+ T cells sorted from blood, taken between weeks 30 and 35, from a patient treated with tofacitinib. The receptors shown here come from a human donor with alopecia areata. Both conserved end residues are trimmed from each CDR3. Fields, in order: J gene, V gene, CDR3 protein.

J gene: TRBJ1-2
V gene: TRBV6-6
CDR3 protein: ASSSGTGGRGYT

J gene: TRBJ2-5
V gene: TRBV6-6
CDR3 protein: ASSHPGQAETQY

J gene: TRBJ1-1
V gene: TRBV6-5
CDR3 protein: ASSSDRGLTEAF

J gene: TRBJ2-3
V gene: TRBV9
CDR3 protein: ASSVDSSGGTDTQY

J gene: TRBJ2-5
V gene: TRBV5-4
CDR3 protein: ASSGGQGGQETQY

J gene: TRBJ2-1
V gene: TRBV18
CDR3 protein: ASSPKEGYNEQF

J gene: TRBJ1-1
V gene: TRBV2
CDR3 protein: ASTEGGSGAF

J gene: TRBJ2-3
V gene: TRBV5-6
CDR3 protein: ASGQVADTQY

J gene: TRBJ2-7
V gene: TRBV6-5
CDR3 protein: ASSPYRGHEQY

J gene: TRBJ2-7
V gene: TRBV5-1
CDR3 protein: ASYTPGTRKDEQY

J gene: TRBJ1-1
V gene: TRBV5-1
CDR3 protein: ASSHGSGRVGTEAF

J gene: TRBJ2-1
V gene: TRBV6-5
CDR3 protein: ASSYGVLGYNEQF

J gene: TRBJ1-1
V gene: TRBV7-2
CDR3 protein: ASSQVRKGTEAF

J gene: TRBJ2-1
V gene: TRBV7-3
CDR3 protein: ASSSSGTNNEQF

J gene: TRBJ2-7
V gene: TRBV6-4
CDR3 protein: ASSDPTGTSGDEQY

J gene: TRBJ2-7
V gene: TRBV5-4
CDR3 protein: ASRLQTTSTGTGGEEQY

J gene: TRBJ1-5
V gene: TRBV30
CDR3 protein: AWSRDGGNQPQH

J gene: TRBJ2-7
V gene: TRBV2
CDR3 protein: ASRQAYEQY

J gene: TRBJ1-1
V gene: TRBV30
CDR3 protein: AWRQGETEAF

J gene: TRBJ2-1
V gene: TRBV6-5
CDR3 protein: ASNRGHNYNEQF

J gene: TRBJ2-7
V gene: TRBV5-1
CDR3 protein: ASSLTGGVNSYEQY

J gene: TRBJ2-4
V gene: TRBV5-6
CDR3 protein: ASSLAGANIQY

J gene: TRBJ1-2
V gene: TRBV19
CDR3 protein: ASSHQGYT

J gene: TRBJ1-5
V gene: TRBV7-2
CDR3 protein: ASSLGGQINQPQH

J gene: TRBJ1-2
V gene: TRBV5-1
CDR3 protein: ASSPDSHYGYT

J gene: TRBJ2-1
V gene: TRBV30
CDR3 protein: AWRVGLAGVNEQF

J gene: TRBJ2-2
V gene: TRBV27
CDR3 protein: ASSGGQARDTGELF

J gene: TRBJ1-4
V gene: TRBV6-6
CDR3 protein: ASSRDFAERLF

J gene: TRBJ1-1
V gene: TRBV30
CDR3 protein: AWKRFMNTEAF

J gene: TRBJ2-1
V gene: TRBV5-1
CDR3 protein: ASSQDSPGRNEQF

J gene: TRBJ2-7
V gene: TRBV6-5
CDR3 protein: ASSQTRQGPYEQY

J gene: TRBJ1-1
V gene: TRBV5-1
CDR3 protein: ASSLGDRVKPTEAF

J gene: TRBJ2-1
V gene: TRBV9
CDR3 protein: ASRASGSAYNEQF

J gene: TRBJ1-1
V gene: TRBV25-1
CDR3 protein: ASSPELNTEAF

J gene: TRBJ1-1
V gene: TRBV19
CDR3 protein: ATRPGGSEAF

J gene: TRBJ2-7
V gene: TRBV18
CDR3 protein: ASSPPGYEQY

J gene: TRBJ1-6
V gene: TRBV30
CDR3 protein: AWSVGGGSSPLH

J gene: TRBJ2-2
V gene: TRBV11-2
CDR3 protein: ASSLGGGWNTGELF

J gene: TRBJ2-7
V gene: TRBV7-9
CDR3 protein: ASTREFYEQY

J gene: TRBJ2-5
V gene: TRBV25-1
CDR3 protein: ASSAHSGRQDETQY

J gene: TRBJ2-1
V gene: TRBV29-1
CDR3 protein: SVPRTSVTYNEQF

J gene: TRBJ2-5
V gene: TRBV28
CDR3 protein: ASSNRGRQETQY

J gene: TRBJ2-1
V gene: TRBV6-5
CDR3 protein: ASSYRERGLNEQF

J gene: TRBJ2-5
V gene: TRBV7-9
CDR3 protein: ASSYAGRGPETQY

J gene: TRBJ1-1
V gene: TRBV30
CDR3 protein: AWSSGIQNTEAF

J gene: TRBJ2-1
V gene: TRBV7-3
CDR3 protein: ASSLRGLAGEQF

J gene: TRBJ1-2
V gene: TRBV7-3
CDR3 protein: ASSLEGFYGYT

J gene: TRBJ1-5
V gene: TRBV6-1
CDR3 protein: ASSETSNQPQH

J gene: TRBJ1-1
V gene: TRBV9
CDR3 protein: ASSPRALGNTEAF

J gene: TRBJ1-5
V gene: TRBV7-2
CDR3 protein: ASSLTGGGSNQPQH

J gene: TRBJ2-1
V gene: TRBV7-9
CDR3 protein: ASSLTGVTYNEQF

J gene: TRBJ2-3
V gene: TRBV5-1
CDR3 protein: ASSFKQPDTQY

J gene: TRBJ1-2
V gene: TRBV29-1
CDR3 protein: SVARQGAGGYT

J gene: TRBJ1-2
V gene: TRBV29-1
CDR3 protein: SVEKGQKYGYT

J gene: TRBJ2-3
V gene: TRBV18
CDR3 protein: ASSPNGGSTDTQY

J gene: TRBJ1-4
V gene: TRBV7-6
CDR3 protein: ASSLRGPNEKLF

J gene: TRBJ1-1
V gene: TRBV7-9
CDR3 protein: ASSGTGGNHMNTEAF